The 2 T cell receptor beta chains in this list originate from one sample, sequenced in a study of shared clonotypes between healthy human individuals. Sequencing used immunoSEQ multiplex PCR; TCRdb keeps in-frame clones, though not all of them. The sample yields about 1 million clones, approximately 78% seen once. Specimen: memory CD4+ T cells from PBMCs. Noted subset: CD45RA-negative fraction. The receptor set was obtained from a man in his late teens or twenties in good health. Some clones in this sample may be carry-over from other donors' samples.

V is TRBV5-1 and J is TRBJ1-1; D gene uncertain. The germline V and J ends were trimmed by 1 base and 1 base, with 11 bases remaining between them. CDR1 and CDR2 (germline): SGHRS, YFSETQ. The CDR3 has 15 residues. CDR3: CASSLFDRTNTEAFF. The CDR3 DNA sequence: TGCGCCAGCAGCTTGTTTGATAGGACGAACACTGAAGCTTTCTTT. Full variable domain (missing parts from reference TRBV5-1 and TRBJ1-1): KAGVTQTPRYLIKTRGQQVTLSCSPISGHRSVSWYQQTPGQGLQFLFEYFSETQRNKGNFPGRFSGRQFSNSRSEMNVSTLELGDSALYLCASSLFDRTNTEAFFGQGTRLTVV.

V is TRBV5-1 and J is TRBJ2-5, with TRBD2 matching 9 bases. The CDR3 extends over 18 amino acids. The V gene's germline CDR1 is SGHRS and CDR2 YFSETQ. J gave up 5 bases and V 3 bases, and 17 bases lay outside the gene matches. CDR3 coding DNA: TGCGCCAGCAGCTCGAGACCTGGGGTAGCGGGAGCGGTCGAGACCCAGTACTTC. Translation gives CASSSRPGVAGAVETQYF.